These T cell receptor beta chains were read from a single sample in a study of T cell repertoires in cytomegalovirus infection. Each CDR3 protein is one row after TCRdb ran MiXCR on the reads. The table shows approximately 400,000 distinct CDR3 sequences, with 25% to 40% occurring only once. Material for sequencing was PBMCs. The receptors shown here come from a human donor in good health (CMV status not recorded). Some clones in this sample may be carry-over from other donors' samples. Each CDR3 is given with its conserved first and last residue. The D gene is left open where the match is weak. Part of the rows lack a size; the others show once, few, many or a class for expanded clones.

clone_size: .
d_call: .
v_call: TRBV7-9
j_call: TRBJ2-3
cdr3_aa: CASSSRNRATEGATQYF
cdr3_nt: TGTGCCAGCAGCTCCCGAAACAGGGCCACCGAGGGAGCTACGCAGTATTTT

clone_size: many
d_call: .
v_call: TRBV7-6
j_call: TRBJ2-1
cdr3_aa: CASSLVSNEQFF
cdr3_nt: TGTGCCAGCAGCTTAGTCTCCAATGAGCAGTTCTTC

clone_size: .
d_call: TRBD2
v_call: TRBV2
j_call: TRBJ2-5
cdr3_aa: CASSEAGGPRQTQYF
cdr3_nt: TGTGCCAGCAGTGAGGCGGGGGGGCCACGTCAGACCCAGTACTTC

clone_size: many
d_call: .
v_call: TRBV6-1
j_call: TRBJ2-3
cdr3_aa: CASSEALGPTDTQYF
cdr3_nt: TGTGCCAGCAGTGAAGCGCTAGGGCCAACAGATACGCAGTATTTT

clone_size: few
d_call: .
v_call: TRBV19
j_call: TRBJ2-3
cdr3_aa: CASSIGPGRTDTQYF
cdr3_nt: TGTGCCAGTAGTATTGGCCCCGGACGCACAGATACGCAGTATTTT

clone_size: few
d_call: .
v_call: TRBV5-6
j_call: TRBJ2-5
cdr3_aa: CASSLKAGRGQETQYF
cdr3_nt: TGTGCCAGCAGCTTGAAGGCAGGGAGAGGGCAAGAGACCCAGTACTTC

clone_size: .
d_call: .
v_call: TRBV19
j_call: TRBJ1-5
cdr3_aa: CASSINRQFNQPQHF
cdr3_nt: TGTGCCAGTAGTATCAACCGGCAGTTCAATCAGCCCCAGCATTTT

clone_size: few
d_call: TRBD1
v_call: TRBV28
j_call: TRBJ1-2
cdr3_aa: CASSFRRQGNYGYTF
cdr3_nt: TGTGCCAGCAGTTTCCGGAGACAGGGCAACTATGGCTACACCTTC

clone_size: few
d_call: TRBD1
v_call: TRBV5-8
j_call: TRBJ1-4
cdr3_aa: CASSPRTGEKLFF
cdr3_nt: TGTGCCAGCAGCCCACGGACAGGTGAAAAACTGTTTTTT

clone_size: many
d_call: .
v_call: TRBV7-9
j_call: TRBJ2-3
cdr3_aa: CASSLARTGDTDTQYF
cdr3_nt: TGTGCCAGCAGCTTAGCCAGGACCGGAGACACAGATACGCAGTATTTT

clone_size: few
d_call: TRBD1
v_call: TRBV27
j_call: TRBJ2-2
cdr3_aa: CASSWRTGRTGELFF
cdr3_nt: TGTGCCAGCAGTTGGAGGACAGGGCGCACCGGGGAGCTGTTTTTT

clone_size: .
d_call: TRBD1
v_call: TRBV7-9
j_call: TRBJ2-1
cdr3_aa: CASSLGQSGGNEQFF
cdr3_nt: TGTGCCAGCAGCTTGGGACAGTCTGGGGGCAATGAGCAGTTCTTC

clone_size: few
d_call: TRBD1
v_call: TRBV19
j_call: TRBJ1-1
cdr3_aa: CASSIDGTGDTEAFF
cdr3_nt: TGTGCCAGTAGTATAGATGGGACAGGGGACACTGAAGCTTTCTTT

clone_size: few
d_call: .
v_call: TRBV28
j_call: TRBJ2-2
cdr3_aa: CASSPDSIKFGELFF
cdr3_nt: TGTGCCAGCAGTCCCGATTCGATCAAGTTCGGGGAGCTGTTTTTT

clone_size: .
d_call: TRBD1
v_call: TRBV6-2/TRBV6-3
j_call: TRBJ2-5
cdr3_aa: CASSYPQGQGGILQETQYF
cdr3_nt: TGTGCCAGCAGTTACCCCCAGGGACAGGGGGGGATACTCCAAGAGACCCAGTACTTC

clone_size: .
d_call: .
v_call: TRBV6-1
j_call: TRBJ1-2
cdr3_aa: CASSEDEGGPLYGYTF
cdr3_nt: TGTGCCAGCAGTGAAGATGAAGGGGGTCCATTATATGGATACACCTTC

clone_size: few
d_call: .
v_call: TRBV6-2/TRBV6-3
j_call: TRBJ1-5
cdr3_aa: CASSKGVWQPQHF
cdr3_nt: TGTGCCAGCAGCAAGGGGGTATGGCAGCCCCAGCATTTT

clone_size: many
d_call: .
v_call: TRBV7-2
j_call: TRBJ1-5
cdr3_aa: CASSPGRLGNQPQHF
cdr3_nt: TGTGCCAGCAGCCCGGGGCGGTTGGGCAATCAGCCCCAGCATTTT

clone_size: .
d_call: .
v_call: TRBV6-2/TRBV6-3
j_call: TRBJ2-1
cdr3_aa: CASRTGTEYNEQFF
cdr3_nt: TGTGCCAGCAGAACCGGGACTGAATACAATGAGCAGTTCTTC

clone_size: .
d_call: .
v_call: TRBV6-1
j_call: TRBJ1-2
cdr3_aa: CASRAQGGYGYTF
cdr3_nt: TGTGCCAGCAGGGCGCAGGGAGGCTATGGCTACACCTTC

clone_size: few
d_call: .
v_call: TRBV11-2
j_call: TRBJ2-3
cdr3_aa: CASSFEYRVPDTQYF
cdr3_nt: TGTGCCAGCAGCTTCGAGTACAGGGTTCCAGATACGCAGTATTTT

clone_size: once
d_call: .
v_call: TRBV20-1
j_call: TRBJ2-5
cdr3_aa: CSARGGPGVWETQYF
cdr3_nt: TGCAGTGCTAGAGGGGGCCCAGGGGTATGGGAGACCCAGTACTTC

clone_size: .
d_call: .
v_call: TRBV19
j_call: TRBJ1-1
cdr3_aa: CASSIDLVPRLNTEAFF
cdr3_nt: TGTGCCAGTAGTATAGATCTAGTCCCGAGACTGAACACTGAAGCTTTCTTT

clone_size: .
d_call: TRBD1
v_call: TRBV12-3/TRBV12-4
j_call: TRBJ1-6
cdr3_aa: CASSSLGQVNSPLHF
cdr3_nt: TGTGCCAGCAGTTCCCTGGGACAGGTTAATTCACCCCTCCACTTT

clone_size: .
d_call: .
v_call: TRBV5-5
j_call: TRBJ2-7
cdr3_aa: CASSLALGASYEQYF
cdr3_nt: TGTGCCAGCAGCTTGGCCCTGGGGGCTTCCTACGAGCAGTACTTC

clone_size: many
d_call: TRBD1
v_call: TRBV6-1
j_call: TRBJ1-1
cdr3_aa: CASRTRGGTAEAFF
cdr3_nt: TGTGCCAGCAGAACTAGAGGGGGCACGGCTGAAGCTTTCTTT